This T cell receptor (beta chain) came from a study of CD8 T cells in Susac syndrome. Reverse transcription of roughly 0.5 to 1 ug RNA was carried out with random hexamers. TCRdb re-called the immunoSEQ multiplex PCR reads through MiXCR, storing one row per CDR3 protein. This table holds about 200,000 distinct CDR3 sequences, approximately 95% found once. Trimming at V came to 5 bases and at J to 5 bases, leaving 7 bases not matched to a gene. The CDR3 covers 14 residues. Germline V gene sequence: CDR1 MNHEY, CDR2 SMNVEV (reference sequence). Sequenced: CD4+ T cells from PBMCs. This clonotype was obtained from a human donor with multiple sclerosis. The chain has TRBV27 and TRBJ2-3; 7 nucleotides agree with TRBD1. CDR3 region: CASSQGVAEDTQYF. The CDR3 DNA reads TGTGCCAGCAGTCAGGGGGTTGCGGAAGATACGCAGTATTTT.